These T cell receptor beta chains were read from a single sample in a study of cytomegalovirus exposure and HLA in healthy donors. TCRdb keeps only in-frame clones here, not all; method: immunoSEQ multiplex PCR. The sample gives roughly 120,000 clones, 65% to 80% of which show up once; approximately 5.5% is in the top ten. Sequenced input: PBMCs. These receptors all stem from a man aged 18 to 29 in good health and CMV-seropositive. Both conserved end residues are part of each CDR3. D genes are given only for firm matches. The listing skips clone size in some rows; elsewhere it reads once, few, many or a size class.

>-|-|TRBV6-1|TRBJ1-2
TGTGCCAGCAGTGCTCCGGGACAACTCTATGGCTACACCTTC
CASSAPGQLYGYTF
>-|-|TRBV28|TRBJ1-4
TGTGCCAGCAGTGTCCCCCAGGCAACTAATGAAAAACTGTTTTTT
CASSVPQATNEKLFF
>once|-|TRBV6-1|TRBJ2-7
TGTGCCAGCAGTGAATTTATGAGTTCAAGATCCTACGAGCAGTACTTC
CASSEFMSSRSYEQYF
>-|TRBD1|TRBV13|TRBJ1-6
TGTGCCAGCAGCTGGGACAGGGTTTCACCCCTCCACTTT
CASSWDRVSPLHF
>-|-|TRBV7-7|TRBJ1-4
TGTGCTAGCAGCCCGTCGGGGGAGAATGAAAAACTGTTTTTT
CASSPSGENEKLFF
>once|TRBD1|TRBV6-6|TRBJ1-2
TGTGCCAGCAGCCTTCCCTCAGGGGGCGCTAACTATGGCTACACCTTC
CASSLPSGGANYGYTF
>-|-|TRBV13|TRBJ1-1
TGTGCCAGCAGCTTAGGAGGAGCCACTGAAGCTTTCTTT
CASSLGGATEAFF
>-|-|TRBV21-1|TRBJ2-5
TGTGCCAGCAGCAAAGAACGGGAGCGGGGGGTTCATCAGACCCAGTACTTC
CASSKERERGVHQTQYF
>-|TRBD1|TRBV2|TRBJ2-4
TGTGCCCAGAGGACGGGCGTTCGGGACAGTCAGTACTTC
CAQRTGVRDSQYF
>-|-|TRBV9|TRBJ1-2
TGTGCCAGCAGCCCCTCGGGGTTCTATGGCTACACCTTC
CASSPSGFYGYTF
>-|-|TRBV6-4|TRBJ1-2
TGTGCCAGCAGACATAACTATGGCTACACCTTC
CASRHNYGYTF
>-|TRBD2|TRBV10-2|TRBJ2-5
TGCGCCAGCAGCCCCCCCCCAGCGGGGGACCGGGAGACCCAGTACTTC
CASSPPPAGDRETQYF
>-|-|TRBV27|TRBJ1-1
TGTGCCAGCAGTTTACAGGGTTTGAACACTGAAGCTTTCTTT
CASSLQGLNTEAFF
>few|-|TRBV19|TRBJ2-1
TGTGCCAGTATTCAGGGGAACAATGAGCAGTTCTTC
CASIQGNNEQFF
>once|-|TRBV25-1|TRBJ2-3
TGTGCCAGCAGTCCCCAGGGGCTGGGGCCAGATACGCAGTATTTT
CASSPQGLGPDTQYF
>-|-|TRBV4-1|TRBJ2-7
TGCGCCAGCAGCCAAGTAGGGAGCTACGAGCAGTACTTC
CASSQVGSYEQYF
>-|-|TRBV28|TRBJ2-7
TGTGCCAGCAGTTGGAGCAGCTCCTACGAGCAGTACTTC
CASSWSSSYEQYF
>few|-|TRBV6-5|TRBJ1-1
TGTGCCAGCAGTTACTCCGGTGTCGCGAGGCCCACTGAAGCTTTCTTT
CASSYSGVARPTEAFF
>-|-|TRBV27|TRBJ2-3
TGTGCCAGCAGTTTAGAGAGGGCCACAGATACGCAGTATTTT
CASSLERATDTQYF
>-|TRBD2|TRBV2|TRBJ2-3
TGTGCCAGCAGTTCCCTAGCGGAAAGCACAGATACGCAGTATTTT
CASSSLAESTDTQYF
>-|TRBD2|TRBV15|TRBJ2-3
TGTGCCACCAGCGGACTAGCCTCGCGCACAGATACGCAGTATTTT
CATSGLASRTDTQYF
>-|-|TRBV6-5|TRBJ2-5
TGTGCCAGCAGTTACTCGGCTCATGAACAAGAGACCCAGTACTTC
CASSYSAHEQETQYF
>-|-|TRBV29-1|TRBJ1-1
TGCAGCGTTGAAGGACTCATAGACAGACCCAACACTGAAGCTTTCTTT
CSVEGLIDRPNTEAFF
>once|-|TRBV6-5|TRBJ1-5
TGTGCCAGCAGCCGCGTTAGCAATCAGCCCCAGCATTTT
CASSRVSNQPQHF
>-|TRBD2|TRBV18|TRBJ2-7
TGTGCCAGCTCACCCCTCTCAACTAGCGGGAGGGCTACAGAGCGGTACTTC
CASSPLSTSGRATERYF
>-|TRBD2|TRBV27|TRBJ2-1
TGTGCCAGCAGTCCACAGGGACTAGCGGGTACCTACAATGAGCAGTTCTTC
CASSPQGLAGTYNEQFF
>-|TRBD1|TRBV6-1|TRBJ1-1
TGTGCCAGCAGTGATTCGACAGGGGAGGTGTACACTGAAGCTTTCTTT
CASSDSTGEVYTEAFF
>few|TRBD1|TRBV4-2|TRBJ1-2
TGTGCCAGCAGCCAAGATCTAGGGAGACAGGGAGCTGGCTACACCTTC
CASSQDLGRQGAGYTF
>-|-|TRBV2|TRBJ2-7
TGTGCCAGCAGTGATGCAGGGGGGACCCACGAGCAGTACTTC
CASSDAGGTHEQYF
>once|TRBD1|TRBV6-1|TRBJ1-5
TGTGCCAGCAGTAGGACAGGGGGTATCAATCAGCCCCAGCATTTT
CASSRTGGINQPQHF
>-|TRBD1|TRBV6-4|TRBJ1-6
TGTGCCAGCCGGGATCGGGACAGTGGCTCACCCCTCCACTTT
CASRDRDSGSPLHF